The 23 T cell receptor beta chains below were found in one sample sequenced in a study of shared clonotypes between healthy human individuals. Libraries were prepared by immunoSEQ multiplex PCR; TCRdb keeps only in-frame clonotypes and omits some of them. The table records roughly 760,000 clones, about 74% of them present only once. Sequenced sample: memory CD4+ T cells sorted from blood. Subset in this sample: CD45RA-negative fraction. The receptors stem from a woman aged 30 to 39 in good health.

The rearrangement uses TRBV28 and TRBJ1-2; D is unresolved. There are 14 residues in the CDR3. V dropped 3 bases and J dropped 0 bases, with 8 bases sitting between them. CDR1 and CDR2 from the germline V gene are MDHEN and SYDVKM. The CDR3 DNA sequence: TGTGCCAGCAGTTTTCTGGGCGCTAACTATGGCTACACCTTC. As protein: CASSFLGANYGYTF.

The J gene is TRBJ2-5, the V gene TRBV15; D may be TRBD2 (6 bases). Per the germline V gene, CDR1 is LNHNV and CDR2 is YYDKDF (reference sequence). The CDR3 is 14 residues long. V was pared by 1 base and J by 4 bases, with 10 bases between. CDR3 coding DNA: TGTGCCACCAGCAGAGCGGGAGTAGGAGAGACCCAGTACTTC. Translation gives CATSRAGVGETQYF.

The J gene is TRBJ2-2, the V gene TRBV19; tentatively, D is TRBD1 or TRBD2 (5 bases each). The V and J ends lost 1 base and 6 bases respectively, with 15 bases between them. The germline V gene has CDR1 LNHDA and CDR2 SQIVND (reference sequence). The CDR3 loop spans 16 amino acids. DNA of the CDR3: TGTGCCAGTAGTATAGGTCTCGGCCGGGGCGCCGGGGAGCTGTTTTTT. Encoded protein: CASSIGLGRGAGELFF.

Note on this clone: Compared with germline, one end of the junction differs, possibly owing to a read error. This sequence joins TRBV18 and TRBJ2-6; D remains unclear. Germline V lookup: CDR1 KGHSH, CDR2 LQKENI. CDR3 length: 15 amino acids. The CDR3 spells CVSSPESSGANVLTF. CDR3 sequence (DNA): TGTGTCAGCTCACCCGAGAGCTCTGGGGCCAACGTCCTGACTTTC.

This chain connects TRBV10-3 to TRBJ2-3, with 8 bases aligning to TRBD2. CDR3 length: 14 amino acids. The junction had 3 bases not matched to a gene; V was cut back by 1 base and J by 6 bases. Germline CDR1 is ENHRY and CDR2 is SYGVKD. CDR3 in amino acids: CAISEFPSGDTQYF. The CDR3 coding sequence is TGTGCCATCAGTGAGTTTCCTAGCGGGGATACGCAGTATTTT.

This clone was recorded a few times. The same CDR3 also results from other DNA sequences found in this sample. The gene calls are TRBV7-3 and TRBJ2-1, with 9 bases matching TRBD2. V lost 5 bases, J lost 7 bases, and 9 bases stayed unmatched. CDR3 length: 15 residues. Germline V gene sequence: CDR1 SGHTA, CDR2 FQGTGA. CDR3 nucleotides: TGTGCCAGCAGCCCGCTCGCGGGAGGGCTGAATGAGCAGTTCTTC. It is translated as CASSPLAGGLNEQFF.

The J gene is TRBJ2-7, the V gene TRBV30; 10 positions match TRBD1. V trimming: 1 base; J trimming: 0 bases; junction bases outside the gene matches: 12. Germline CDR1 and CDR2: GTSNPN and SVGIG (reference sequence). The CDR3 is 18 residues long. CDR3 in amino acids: CAWSARFDGTGVSYEQYF. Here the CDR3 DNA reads TGTGCCTGGAGTGCCCGGTTCGACGGGACAGGGGTCTCCTACGAGCAGTACTTC. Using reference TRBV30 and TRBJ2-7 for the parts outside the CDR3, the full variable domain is SQTIHQWPATLVQPVGSPLSLECTVEGTSNPNLYWYRQAAGRGLQLLFYSVGIGQISSEVPQNLSASRPQDRQFILSSKKLLLSDSGFYLCAWSARFDGTGVSYEQYFGPGTRLTVT.

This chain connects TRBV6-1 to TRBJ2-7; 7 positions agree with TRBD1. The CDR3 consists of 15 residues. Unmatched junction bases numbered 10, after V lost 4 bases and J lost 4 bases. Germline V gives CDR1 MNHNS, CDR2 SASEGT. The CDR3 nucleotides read TGTGCCAGCAGTGCCAAGACAGGGAAGGGGTACGAGCAGTACTTC. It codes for CASSAKTGKGYEQYF.

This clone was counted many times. The CDR3 sequence is CASSLAWGSLGGQFF. As DNA, the CDR3 is TGCGCCAGCAGCTTGGCCTGGGGCTCCTTGGGAGGGCAGTTCTTC. This chain joins TRBV5-1 and TRBJ2-1; D may be TRBD2 (6 bases). The germline V gene has CDR1 SGHRS and CDR2 YFSETQ. Trimming pared 0 bases from V and 12 bases from J, leaving 19 bases between. The CDR3 extends over 15 amino acids.

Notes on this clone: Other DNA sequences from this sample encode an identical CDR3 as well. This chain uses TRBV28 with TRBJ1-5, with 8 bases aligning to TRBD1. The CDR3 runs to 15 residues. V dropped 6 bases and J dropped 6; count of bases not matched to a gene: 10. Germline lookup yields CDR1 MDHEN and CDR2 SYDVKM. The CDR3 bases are TGTGCCAGCAGAAGGCAGGGGGCGCGCGGTCAGCCCCAGCATTTT. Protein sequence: CASRRQGARGQPQHF.

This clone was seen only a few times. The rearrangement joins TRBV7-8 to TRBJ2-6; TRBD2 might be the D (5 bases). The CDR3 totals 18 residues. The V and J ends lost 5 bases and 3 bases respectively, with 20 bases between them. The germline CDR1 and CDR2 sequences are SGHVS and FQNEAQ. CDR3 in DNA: TGTGCCAGCAGCCCCGTACGGGATCCCAAACTTGGGGCCAACGTCCTGACTTTC. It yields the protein CASSPVRDPKLGANVLTF.

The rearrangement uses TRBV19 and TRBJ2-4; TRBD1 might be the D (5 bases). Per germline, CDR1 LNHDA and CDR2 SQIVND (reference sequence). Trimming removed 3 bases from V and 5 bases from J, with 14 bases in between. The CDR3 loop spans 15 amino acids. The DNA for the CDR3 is TGTGCCAGTAGTATCTTGTCAGACAGCCAAAACATTCAGTACTTC. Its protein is CASSILSDSQNIQYF.

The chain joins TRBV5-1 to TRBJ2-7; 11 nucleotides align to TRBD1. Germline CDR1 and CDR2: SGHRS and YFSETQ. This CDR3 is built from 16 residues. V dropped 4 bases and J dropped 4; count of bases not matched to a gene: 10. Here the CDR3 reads CASSHAGQGATYEQYF. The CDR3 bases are TGCGCCAGCAGCCACGCTGGACAGGGGGCCACATACGAGCAGTACTTC.

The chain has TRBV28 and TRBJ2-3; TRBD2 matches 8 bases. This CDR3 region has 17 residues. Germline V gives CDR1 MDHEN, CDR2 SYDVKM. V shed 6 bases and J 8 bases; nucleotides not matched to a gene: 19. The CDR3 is CASRTIGTSWVFGTQYF. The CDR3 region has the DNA TGTGCCAGCAGAACAATCGGGACTAGTTGGGTTTTTGGTACGCAGTATTTT.

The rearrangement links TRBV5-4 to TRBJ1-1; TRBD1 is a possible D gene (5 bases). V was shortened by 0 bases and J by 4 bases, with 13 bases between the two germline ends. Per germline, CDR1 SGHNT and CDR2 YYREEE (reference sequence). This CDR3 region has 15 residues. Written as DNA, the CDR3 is TGTGCCAGCAGCTTGGAAGGCAGGGCGAGCACTGAAGCTTTCTTT. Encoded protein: CASSLEGRASTEAFF.

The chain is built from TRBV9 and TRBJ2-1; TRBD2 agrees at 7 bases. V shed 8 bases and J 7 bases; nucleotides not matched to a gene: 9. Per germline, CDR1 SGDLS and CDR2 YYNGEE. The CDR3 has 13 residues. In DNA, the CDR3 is TGTGCCAGTCAGCGGGATCGGTCTAATGAGCAGTTCTTC. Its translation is CASQRDRSNEQFF. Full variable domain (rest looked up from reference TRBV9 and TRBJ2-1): DSGVTQTPKHLITATGQRVTLRCSPRSGDLSVYWYQQSLDQGLQFLIQYYNGEERAKGNILERFSAQQFPDLHSELNLSSLELGDSALYFCASQRDRSNEQFFGPGTRLTVL.

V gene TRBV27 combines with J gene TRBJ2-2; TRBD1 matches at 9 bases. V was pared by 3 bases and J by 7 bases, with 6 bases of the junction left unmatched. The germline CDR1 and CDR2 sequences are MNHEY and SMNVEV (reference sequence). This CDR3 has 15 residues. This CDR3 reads CASSFQQGAGGELFF. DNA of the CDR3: TGTGCCAGCAGTTTTCAACAGGGGGCGGGCGGGGAGCTGTTTTTT.

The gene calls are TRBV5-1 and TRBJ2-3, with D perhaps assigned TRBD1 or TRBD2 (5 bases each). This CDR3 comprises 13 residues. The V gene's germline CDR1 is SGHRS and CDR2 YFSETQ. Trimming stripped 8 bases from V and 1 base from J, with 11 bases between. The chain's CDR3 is CASKRGGTDTQYF. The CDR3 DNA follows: TGCGCCAGTAAACGGGGCGGCACAGATACGCAGTATTTT. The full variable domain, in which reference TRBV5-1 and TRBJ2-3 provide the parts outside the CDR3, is KAGVTQTPRYLIKTRGQQVTLSCSPISGHRSVSWYQQTPGQGLQFLFEYFSETQRNKGNFPGRFSGRQFSNSRSEMNVSTLELGDSALYLCASKRGGTDTQYFGPGTRLTVL.

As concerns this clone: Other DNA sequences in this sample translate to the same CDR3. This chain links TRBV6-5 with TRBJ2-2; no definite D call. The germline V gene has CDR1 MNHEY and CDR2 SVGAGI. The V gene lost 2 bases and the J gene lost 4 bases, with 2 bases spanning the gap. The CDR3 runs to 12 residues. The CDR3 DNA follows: TGTGCCAGCAGTTACCGCACCGGGGAGCTGTTTTTT. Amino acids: CASSYRTGELFF.

The CDR3 DNA reads TGTGCCAGCTCACCACGTACAGGATCCTTGAACACTGAAGCTTTCTTT. It encodes CASSPRTGSLNTEAFF. The V call is TRBV18, the J call TRBJ1-1; D may be TRBD1 (5 bases). This CDR3 has 16 amino acids. Germline V gene sequence: CDR1 KGHSH, CDR2 LQKENI. V lost 1 base, J lost 0 bases, and 12 bases lay in between.

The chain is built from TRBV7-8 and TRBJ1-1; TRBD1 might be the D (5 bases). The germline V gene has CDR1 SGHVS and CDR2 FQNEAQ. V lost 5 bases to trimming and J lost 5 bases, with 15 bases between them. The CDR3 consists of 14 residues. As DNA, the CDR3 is TGTGCCAGCAGCCTGAGGGGCGGGAGGACTGAAGCTTTCTTT. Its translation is CASSLRGGRTEAFF.

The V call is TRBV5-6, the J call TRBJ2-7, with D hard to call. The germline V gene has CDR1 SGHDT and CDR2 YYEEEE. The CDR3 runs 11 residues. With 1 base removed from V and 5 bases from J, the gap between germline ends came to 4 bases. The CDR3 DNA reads TGTGCCAGCAGCTTGTACAACGAGCAGTACTTC. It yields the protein CASSLYNEQYF.

The CDR3 bases are TGTGCCATCAGCAGGACTAATGAAAAACTGTTTTTT. This translates into CAISRTNEKLFF. The chain joins TRBV10-3 to TRBJ1-4; D is unclear. V dropped 6 bases and J dropped 2 bases, with 4 bases sitting between them. The CDR3 is 12 amino acids. Germline V lookup: CDR1 ENHRY, CDR2 SYGVKD.